One and the same sample provided the 25 T cell receptor beta chains below, sequenced in a study of T cell changes during pregnancy in multiple sclerosis (dated by TCRdb to 2018 to 2020). Libraries came from the immunoSEQ multiplex PCR assay. This is the immuneACCESS table as TCRdb keeps it, with only in-frame sequences that have V and J called. A part of the clones is gone; compared with another copy, unresolved V genes explain less than half, and the rest is unexplained. This sample gives roughly 46,000 clones in total; around 92% of them show up just once. Around 4.2% of the sample goes to the ten largest clones. The sample was CD8+ T cells from peripheral blood mononuclear cells, taken in the first trimester of pregnancy. These receptors were collected from a female donor with multiple sclerosis, enrolled in a pregnancy study.

This clone appeared once. The V and J genes are TRBV27 and TRBJ2-1, with 11 positions matching TRBD1. With 3 bases clipped from V and 7 bases from J, the junction kept 8 bases outside the gene matches. The V gene's germline CDR1 is MNHEY and CDR2 SMNVEV (reference sequence). The CDR3 sequence is 16 residues long. The CDR3 region has the DNA TGTGCCAGCAGTTTCCTCGGACAGGGGGCGAATAATGAGCAGTTCTTC. Amino acids: CASSFLGQGANNEQFF.

The chain links TRBV27 to TRBJ1-4, with TRBD1 identical over 7 bases. There are 14 residues in the CDR3. Germline CDR1 and CDR2: MNHEY and SMNVEV (reference sequence). Losses at the gene ends were 5 bases for V and 13 bases for J; bases not matched to a gene: 13. The CDR3 reads CASSPFSQGLGLFF. The CDR3 DNA is TGTGCCAGCAGTCCCTTCTCACAGGGGCTTGGACTGTTTTTT. The whole variable domain, filled in from reference TRBV27 and TRBJ1-4, reads EAQVTQNPRYLITVTGKKLTVTCSQNMNHEYMSWYRQDPGLGLRQIYYSMNVEVTDKGDVPEGYKVSRKEKRNFPLILESPSPNQTSLYFCASSPFSQGLGLFFGSGTQLSVL.

V is TRBV5-1 and J is TRBJ2-7; TRBD1 is a possible D gene (6 bases). In germline, CDR1 is SGHRS, CDR2 YFSETQ. The V end was cut by 0 bases, the J end by 4 bases, with 11 bases between. This CDR3 is built from 14 residues. The chain's CDR3 is CASSLEGQQYEQYF. CDR3 in DNA: TGCGCCAGCAGCTTGGAAGGACAGCAGTACGAGCAGTACTTC.

This rearrangement joins TRBV5-1 to TRBJ2-7; 9 nucleotides agree with TRBD2. Trimming at V came to 8 bases and at J to 2 bases, leaving 11 bases not matched to a gene. The CDR3 extends over 15 amino acids. The V gene's germline CDR1 is SGHRS and CDR2 YFSETQ. In DNA form, the CDR3 reads TGCGCCAGTACCCTCGGGCGGGAGGGGGCCTACGAGCAGTACTTC. Amino acid sequence: CASTLGREGAYEQYF.

This chain links TRBV4-1 with TRBJ1-4; 11 bases agree with TRBD1. CDR3 length: 16 residues. V shed 5 bases and J 6 bases; nucleotides not matched to a gene: 8. The germline V gene has CDR1 MGHRA and CDR2 YSYEKL. This chain's CDR3 is CASSSRDRGRDEKLFF. The CDR3, as DNA: TGCGCCAGCAGCTCAAGGGACAGGGGGAGAGATGAAAAACTGTTTTTT.

The gene calls are TRBV27 and TRBJ2-7, with 8 bases that match TRBD2. The V gene's germline CDR1 is MNHEY and CDR2 SMNVEV (reference sequence). Germline trimming cut 6 bases from V and 1 base from J; bases unmatched to any gene: 5. The CDR3 contains 14 residues. The CDR3 region has the DNA TGTGCCAGCAGAAGCAGCGGGAGTTCCTACGAGCAGTACTTC. The encoded protein is CASRSSGSSYEQYF.

V and J are TRBV7-3 and TRBJ1-1, with TRBD1 matching over 7 bases. Trimming cost V 1 base and J 1 base; bases outside gene matches: 3. Germline lookup yields CDR1 SGHTA and CDR2 FQGTGA. This CDR3 region has 15 residues. CDR3 residues: CASSLNSGGNTEAFF. The CDR3, as DNA: TGTGCCAGCAGCTTAAATTCAGGGGGGAACACTGAAGCTTTCTTT.

The V gene is TRBV6-1, the J gene TRBJ1-3; 7 nucleotides align to TRBD1. This CDR3 has 14 amino acids. Losses at the gene ends were 5 bases for V and 9 bases for J; bases not matched to a gene: 10. Germline CDR1 is MNHNS and CDR2 is SASEGT. The DNA of the CDR3 is TGTGCCAGCAGTCCCGACCCAGGGGGAGTCACCATATATTTT. Translating gives CASSPDPGGVTIYF.

J is TRBJ2-7 and V is TRBV2, with D perhaps TRBD1 (5 bases). This CDR3 region has 13 residues. Germline lookup yields CDR1 SNHLY and CDR2 FYNNEI. Trimming took off 4 bases at V and 3 bases at J, with 10 bases between the two ends. In nucleotides, the CDR3 is TGTGCCAGCAGTGTGTACAGGAGCTACGAGCAGTACTTC. Protein product: CASSVYRSYEQYF.

The chain carries TRBV6-5 and TRBJ2-1; tentatively, D is TRBD1 (6 bases). From germline, CDR1 is MNHEY and CDR2 SVGAGI. V lost 2 bases and J 7 bases, leaving 15 bases between the germline ends. CDR3 size: 15 residues. The CDR3 region has the DNA TGTGCCAGCAGTTACAGGGGGTTTACGGAGAATGAGCAGTTCTTC. Residues: CASSYRGFTENEQFF.

The genes are TRBV7-9 and TRBJ1-1; the D gene is possibly TRBD1 (5 bases). Trimming took off 1 base at V and 1 base at J, with 13 bases between the two ends. CDR1 and CDR2 from the germline V gene are SEHNR and FQNEAQ (reference sequence). CDR3 length equals 16 residues. DNA for the CDR3: TGTGCCAGCAGCTTAGTGGGGGGGAAGGAGAACACTGAAGCTTTCTTT. Protein product: CASSLVGGKENTEAFF.

This chain links TRBV28 with TRBJ2-7, with D maybe TRBD2 (6 bases). Trimming took 6 bases from V and 2 from J, leaving 14 bases between them. Germline V gene lookup returns CDR1 MDHEN and CDR2 SYDVKM. The CDR3 is 14 residues long. CDR3 sequence reads: CASSPGGPAYEQYF. DNA of the CDR3: TGTGCCAGCAGCCCCGGAGGGCCCGCCTACGAGCAGTACTTC. The variable domain in full, with the rest retrieved from reference TRBV28 and TRBJ2-7, is DVKVTQSSRYLVKRTGEKVFLECVQDMDHENMFWYRQDPGLGLRLIYFSYDVKMKEKGDIPEGYSVSREKKERFSLILESASTNQTSMYLCASSPGGPAYEQYFGPGTRLTVT.

The chain couples TRBV18 to TRBJ2-7; 13 bases are a match to TRBD2. The V gene end was trimmed by 2 bases and the J gene end by 3 bases; junction bases not matched to a gene: 7. The germline V gene encodes CDR1 KGHSH and CDR2 LQKENI. The CDR3 is 17 residues long. DNA for the CDR3: TGTGCCAGCTCACCAGAGGGACTAGCGGGATTACTCTACGAGCAGTACTTC. It encodes CASSPEGLAGLLYEQYF.

The rearrangement links TRBV27 to TRBJ2-7, with TRBD1 identical over 7 bases. The CDR3 extends over 14 amino acids. V gave up 5 bases and J gave up 0 bases; unmatched junction bases: 4. Germline V gene lookup returns CDR1 MNHEY and CDR2 SMNVEV (reference sequence). In DNA form, the CDR3 reads TGTGCCAGCAGTACCGGGACAGCCTCCTACGAGCAGTACTTC. This translates into CASSTGTASYEQYF.

This rearrangement joins TRBV29-1 to TRBJ1-3; D uncertain. Germline V gene sequence: CDR1 SQVTM, CDR2 ANQGSEA. Trimming took 4 bases from V and 0 from J, leaving 4 bases between them. The CDR3 consists of 12 residues. CDR3 amino acids: CSVVGSGNTIYF. CDR3 DNA: TGCAGCGTTGTCGGCTCTGGAAACACCATATATTTT. Drawing the rest from reference TRBV29-1 and TRBJ1-3, the complete variable domain is SAVISQKPSRDICQRGTSLTIQCQVDSQVTMMFWYRQQPGQSLTLIATANQGSEATYESGFVIDKFPISRPNLTFSTLTVSNMSPEDSSIYLCSVVGSGNTIYFGEGSWLTVV.

CDR3 loop: CASSFAGTGATNEKLFF. The DNA of the CDR3 is TGTGCCAGCAGCTTTGCCGGGACGGGGGCAACTAATGAAAAACTGTTTTTT. This sequence joins TRBV7-9 and TRBJ1-4; weak D call: TRBD1 (5 bases). The CDR3 sequence is 17 residues long. Trimming removed 3 bases at V and 0 bases at J, with 14 bases between. Germline V gene sequence: CDR1 SEHNR, CDR2 FQNEAQ (reference sequence).

The rearrangement uses TRBV11-2 and TRBJ1-5; possible D gene TRBD1, 5 bases. Trimming pared 1 base from V and 7 bases from J, leaving 14 bases between. Per the germline V gene, CDR1 is SGHAT and CDR2 is FQNNGV. This CDR3 contains 15 residues. CDR3 nucleotides: TGTGCCAGCAGCTTAGTTTCAGGGCAAGGACAGCCCCAGCATTTT. Translation gives CASSLVSGQGQPQHF.

This clone has just one count. The chain uses TRBV5-6 and TRBJ2-5; no firm D call. The J call may be wrong; the DNA end is better matched by TRBJ2-7. Per the germline V gene, CDR1 is SGHDT and CDR2 is YYEEEE. The CDR3 sequence is 13 residues long. The CDR3 protein is CASLRSPVYEQYF. Here the CDR3 DNA reads TGTGCCAGCCTAAGATCCCCGGTCTACGAGCAGTACTTC.

V gene TRBV2 combines with J gene TRBJ2-1; D is possibly TRBD2 (6 bases). Trimming stripped 4 bases from V and 7 bases from J, with 17 bases between. This CDR3 is built from 15 residues. Looked up from germline, CDR1 is SNHLY and CDR2 is FYNNEI. CDR3 coding DNA: TGTGCCAGCAGTGTCGGGGGACTTCCAGTTAATGAGCAGTTCTTC. It is translated as CASSVGGLPVNEQFF. Supplemented by reference TRBV2 and TRBJ2-1, the full variable domain reads EPEVTQTPSHQVTQMGQEVILRCVPISNHLYFYWYRQILGQKVEFLVSFYNNEISEKSEIFDDQFSVERPDGSNFTLKIRSTKLEDSAMYFCASSVGGLPVNEQFFGPGTRLTVL.

The V and J genes are TRBV7-8 and TRBJ1-2; no clear D gene. Trimming removed 1 base at V and 4 bases at J, with 10 bases between. The CDR3 has 14 residues. Germline V lookup: CDR1 SGHVS, CDR2 FQNEAQ. The CDR3 region has the DNA TGTGCCAGCAGCTTAGACTATCGGCCCTATGGCTACACCTTC. Amino acids: CASSLDYRPYGYTF.

The rearrangement joins TRBV13 to TRBJ1-4, with D tentatively TRBD1 (5 bases). The germline gives CDR1 PRHDT, CDR2 FYEKMQ (reference sequence). This CDR3 spans 15 amino acids. Deletions cut 2 bases from V and 4 bases from J, with 11 bases between. The DNA for the CDR3 is TGTGCCAGCAGCTTACGACAGCGATTTAATGAAAAACTGTTTTTT. The encoded protein is CASSLRQRFNEKLFF.

The genes are TRBV25-1 and TRBJ2-7; the D gene is possibly TRBD2 (5 bases). V was trimmed by 8 bases and J by 2 bases, leaving 13 bases between them. Looked up from germline, CDR1 is MGHDK and CDR2 is SYGVNS. This CDR3 comprises 13 residues. The CDR3 spells CASGRTEAYEQYF. The CDR3 coding sequence is TGTGCCAGCGGGCGGACGGAGGCCTACGAGCAGTACTTC.

This sequence joins TRBV11-2 and TRBJ2-3, with 11 bases that match TRBD1. The V and J ends lost 6 bases and 6 bases, in that order; junction bases with no gene match: 5. The CDR3 runs to 14 residues. Germline V gives CDR1 SGHAT, CDR2 FQNNGV. Written as DNA, the CDR3 is TGTGCCAGCAGTTCCGGGACAGGGGGGGATACGCAGTATTTT. It translates to CASSSGTGGDTQYF.

This chain uses TRBV7-6 with TRBJ2-1, with TRBD2 matching 10 bases. Germline CDR1 is SGHVS and CDR2 is FNYEAQ. The V segment lost 1 base and the J segment 4 bases; nucleotides outside the gene matches: 1. This CDR3 is 15 amino acids long. The DNA of the CDR3 is TGTGCCAGCAGCTTAGGGACTAGCGGTTACAATGAGCAGTTCTTC. Translation gives CASSLGTSGYNEQFF.

This CDR3 is CAISQTPGQGRGGEQYF. CDR3 nucleotide sequence: TGTGCCATCAGTCAAACTCCGGGACAGGGTCGCGGAGGGGAGCAGTACTTC. The chain links TRBV10-3 to TRBJ2-7, with 9 bases aligning to TRBD1. J gave up 7 bases and V 5 bases, and 18 bases lay outside the gene matches. The CDR3 has 17 amino acids. CDR1 is ENHRY and CDR2 is SYGVKD in the germline V gene.